One sample yielded the 29 T cell receptor beta chains listed below, sequenced in a study of T cell clones after liver transplantation. Method: immunoSEQ multiplex PCR; TCRdb's copy keeps in-frame clones and lacks some. The table has tens of thousands of clones, over 60% seen once; the top ten hold around 8.9%. The material was CD4+ T cells from blood, obtained at the 22-month timepoint. These TCRs come from a human patient who received a liver transplant. Some T cells could come from the graft donor.

This clone has only a few counts. This chain connects TRBV4-2 to TRBJ2-7, with 11 bases fitting TRBD2. Germline V gene data show CDR1 as LGHNA and CDR2 as YNFKEQ. This CDR3 has 18 amino acids. V lost 3 bases to trimming and J lost 5 bases; unmatched junction nucleotides: 15. Here the CDR3 DNA reads TGTGCCAGCAGCCAGCGGGGTACTAGCGGGGGCCCTCACGACGAGCAGTACTTC. Encoded protein: CASSQRGTSGGPHDEQYF.

The chain has TRBV10-3 and TRBJ1-3; D is possibly TRBD1 (5 bases). V dropped 4 bases and J dropped 5 bases, with 12 bases sitting between them. CDR1 ENHRY and CDR2 SYGVKD come from the germline V gene. The length of the CDR3 is 14 residues. CDR3 amino acids: CAISVEGMRNTIYF. CDR3 bases: TGTGCCATCAGTGTAGAGGGGATGCGAAACACCATATATTTT.

This clone was seen once. The genes are TRBV5-6 and TRBJ2-3; 10 bases match TRBD1. This CDR3 is built from 15 residues. Per germline, CDR1 SGHDT and CDR2 YYEEEE. V lost 1 base and J lost 4; bases outside the gene matches: 3. This CDR3 reads CASSLTGTGADTQYF. CDR3 DNA: TGTGCCAGCAGCTTGACCGGGACAGGGGCAGATACGCAGTATTTT.

This clone was seen more than once but under ten times. This rearrangement joins TRBV4-2 to TRBJ2-2, with 11 bases aligning to TRBD2. With 0 bases clipped from V and 6 bases from J, the junction kept 3 bases outside the gene matches. Germline V gives CDR1 LGHNA, CDR2 YNFKEQ. The CDR3 contains 16 residues. The CDR3 sequence: CASSQETGLAAGELFF. CDR3 nucleotides: TGTGCCAGCAGCCAAGAAACGGGACTAGCGGCCGGGGAGCTGTTTTTT.

The chain is built from TRBV7-3 and TRBJ2-1, with 7 bases that match TRBD1. Germline lookup yields CDR1 SGHTA and CDR2 FQGTGA. This CDR3 is built from 16 residues. After removal of 2 bases from V and 5 bases from J, the junction contained 9 bases not matched to a gene. The CDR3 spells CASSLGTGTANNEQFF. The CDR3 DNA sequence: TGTGCCAGCAGCTTAGGGACCGGGACAGCCAACAATGAGCAGTTCTTC. Supplemented by reference TRBV7-3 and TRBJ2-1, the full variable domain reads GAGVSQTPSNKVTEKGKYVELRCDPISGHTALYWYRQSLGQGPEFLIYFQGTGAADDSGLPNDRFFAVRPEGSVSTLKIQRTERGDSAVYLCASSLGTGTANNEQFFGPGTRLTVL.

V is TRBV5-1 and J is TRBJ2-6; 7 bases are shared with TRBD2. CDR3 length: 19 amino acids. Germline values: CDR1 SGHRS, CDR2 YFSETQ. The V and J ends lost 4 bases and 0 bases, in that order; junction bases with no gene match: 13. CDR3 DNA: TGCGCCAGCAGCCCCTCCGGGATAGCGGGTGACTCTGGGGCCAACGTCCTGACTTTC. Translation gives CASSPSGIAGDSGANVLTF.

The chain carries TRBV4-1 and TRBJ1-3; 8 bases fit TRBD1. This CDR3 has 15 residues. Looked up from germline, CDR1 is MGHRA and CDR2 is YSYEKL. J gave up 1 base and V 8 bases, and 7 bases lay outside the gene matches. The CDR3 reads CASEPGQGSGNTIYF. The CDR3 nucleotides read TGCGCCAGCGAACCCGGACAGGGATCTGGAAACACCATATATTTT.

This clone was counted once. The gene calls are TRBV18 and TRBJ1-6, with D hard to call. The V gene's germline CDR1 is KGHSH and CDR2 LQKENI. The CDR3 totals 14 residues. Trimming took 2 bases from V and 4 from J, leaving 6 bases between them. The CDR3 here is CASSPLQYNSPLHF. CDR3 DNA sequence: TGTGCCAGCTCACCATTGCAGTATAATTCACCCCTCCACTTT. Looking up the rest from reference TRBV18 and TRBJ1-6 gives the full variable domain: NAGVMQNPRHLVRRRGQEARLRCSPMKGHSHVYWYRQLPEEGLKFMVYLQKENIIDESGMPKERFSAEFPKEGPSILRIQQVVRGDSAAYFCASSPLQYNSPLHFGNGTRLTVT.

The J gene is TRBJ1-5, the V gene TRBV28, with D possibly being TRBD1 (5 bases). This CDR3 has 13 amino acids. The V gene's germline CDR1 is MDHEN and CDR2 SYDVKM. Trimming stripped 4 bases from V and 7 bases from J, with 11 bases between. The CDR3 here is CASSSPGSQPQHF. The CDR3 nucleotides are TGTGCCAGCAGTTCCCCAGGGTCCCAGCCCCAGCATTTT.

This chain joins TRBV10-2 and TRBJ1-4; D not resolved. Deletions cut 0 bases from V and 4 bases from J, with 12 bases between. The germline CDR1 and CDR2 sequences are WSHSY and SAAADI. CDR3 length: 16 amino acids. CDR3 DNA sequence: TGCGCCAGCAGTGAGTCCATCTACGTCAATAATGAAAAACTGTTTTTT. Translation: CASSESIYVNNEKLFF.

The rearrangement uses TRBV2 and TRBJ2-7, with D hard to call. Germline V gene sequence: CDR1 SNHLY, CDR2 FYNNEI. V shed 7 bases and J shed 0 bases, with 13 bases lying between them. The CDR3 consists of 14 residues. The CDR3 sequence: CASKLETSSYEQYF. CDR3 DNA: TGTGCCAGCAAGTTAGAGACCAGCTCCTACGAGCAGTACTTC. The full variable domain, its missing parts supplied by reference TRBV2 and TRBJ2-7, is EPEVTQTPSHQVTQMGQEVILRCVPISNHLYFYWYRQILGQKVEFLVSFYNNEISEKSEIFDDQFSVERPDGSNFTLKIRSTKLEDSAMYFCASKLETSSYEQYFGPGTRLTVT.

For the CDR3, the DNA is TGTGCTAGTGGTTTAGGTGGAGATACGCAGTATTTT. Encoded protein: CASGLGGDTQYF. This chain connects TRBV12-5 to TRBJ2-3; D is ambiguous. The CDR3 covers 12 residues. Trimming took off 3 bases at V and 5 bases at J, with 6 bases between the two ends. CDR1 and CDR2 from the germline V gene are LGHNT and FRNRAP.

V gene TRBV7-2 combines with J gene TRBJ1-1; possibly TRBD1 for D (5 bases). Germline assignment: CDR1 SGHTA and CDR2 FQGNSA. V lost 2 bases and J lost 5, with 9 bases in between. The CDR3 is 13 residues long. The CDR3 sequence: CASSLTEGTEAFF. The DNA for the CDR3 is TGTGCCAGCAGCTTAACAGAGGGGACTGAAGCTTTCTTT.

This chain uses TRBV11-2 with TRBJ2-1; D call uncertain. The CDR3 runs 12 residues. V was shortened by 5 bases and J by 3 bases, with 5 bases between the two germline ends. CDR1 is SGHAT, CDR2 FQNNGV, per germline. In DNA, the CDR3 is TGTGCCAGCAGCCCCTACTACAATGAGCAGTTCTTC. It yields the protein CASSPYYNEQFF.

This clone appeared once. The genes are TRBV6-1 and TRBJ2-1; 8 positions agree with TRBD2. This CDR3 region has 17 residues. The junction had 10 bases not matched to a gene; V was cut back by 0 bases and J by 6 bases. Germline values: CDR1 MNHNS, CDR2 SASEGT. The CDR3 DNA is TGTGCCAGCAGTGAAGCTCCTCCCGGGGGGGTACGCAATGAGCAGTTCTTC. It specifies CASSEAPPGGVRNEQFF.

The chain couples TRBV15 to TRBJ2-5; tentatively, D is TRBD1 (5 bases). The CDR3 is 15 amino acids. CDR1 is LNHNV, CDR2 YYDKDF, per germline (reference sequence). With 0 bases removed from V and 4 bases from J, the gap between germline ends came to 12 bases. DNA of the CDR3: TGTGCCACCAGCAGAGATCCAGGGCGCAGAGAGACCCAGTACTTC. Translating gives CATSRDPGRRETQYF.

The genes are TRBV9 and TRBJ2-3; 7 bases are shared with TRBD1. CDR1 is SGDLS, CDR2 YYNGEE, per germline. CDR3 size: 16 residues. J gave up 5 bases and V 4 bases, and 13 bases lay outside the gene matches. The CDR3 spells CASSLQGTAFGDTQYF. The DNA for the CDR3 is TGTGCCAGCAGCCTGCAGGGGACAGCATTTGGAGATACGCAGTATTTT.

The chain couples TRBV5-4 to TRBJ1-2; unclear D gene. The V gene's germline CDR1 is SGHNT and CDR2 YYREEE (reference sequence). V was cut by 4 bases and J by 0 bases, with 19 bases left in between. The CDR3 totals 17 residues. The CDR3 here is CASSLDLRQAANYGYTF. In DNA form, the CDR3 reads TGTGCCAGCAGCCTGGACCTCCGGCAGGCAGCTAACTATGGCTACACCTTC.

The rearrangement joins TRBV5-1 to TRBJ1-6; D ambiguous. Looked up from germline, CDR1 is SGHRS and CDR2 is YFSETQ. V was clipped by 4 bases and J by 4 bases, with 6 bases between them. CDR3 length: 13 residues. In DNA form, the CDR3 reads TGCGCCAGCAGCCCCTCTTATAATTCACCCCTCCACTTT. Translation: CASSPSYNSPLHF.

This clone came up a few times. The rearrangement joins TRBV7-8 to TRBJ1-6; D unclear. Trimming pared 0 bases from V and 7 bases from J, leaving 7 bases between. The CDR3 runs 14 residues. CDR1 is SGHVS and CDR2 is FQNEAQ in the germline V gene. The CDR3 reads CASSLAFENSPLHF. Here the CDR3 DNA reads TGTGCCAGCAGCTTAGCGTTCGAGAATTCACCCCTCCACTTT.

The V call is TRBV4-2, the J call TRBJ1-6; D is possibly TRBD1 (6 bases). This CDR3 is 16 amino acids long. CDR1 LGHNA and CDR2 YNFKEQ come from the germline V gene. The V and J ends lost 1 base and 5 bases respectively, with 12 bases between them. CDR3 loop: CASSQVGGPNNSPLHF. In DNA form, the CDR3 reads TGTGCCAGCAGCCAAGTCGGGGGGCCCAATAATTCACCCCTCCACTTT.

The V call is TRBV4-2, the J call TRBJ1-1, with D perhaps TRBD1 (6 bases). Trimming pared 3 bases from V and 1 base from J, leaving 18 bases between. This CDR3 contains 17 residues. The germline V gene has CDR1 LGHNA and CDR2 YNFKEQ. The CDR3 nucleotides read TGTGCCAGCAGCCACGCCTTACAGGGAGAGTCGAACACTGAAGCTTTCTTT. Translation gives CASSHALQGESNTEAFF.

This chain connects TRBV19 to TRBJ1-1, with 7 bases that match TRBD1. Germline trimming cut 5 bases from V and 0 bases from J; bases unmatched to any gene: 3. In germline, CDR1 is LNHDA, CDR2 SQIVND (reference sequence). CDR3 length: 14 amino acids. CDR3: CASSLGQMNTEAFF. CDR3 DNA sequence: TGTGCCAGTAGTTTGGGACAGATGAACACTGAAGCTTTCTTT. Drawing the rest from reference TRBV19 and TRBJ1-1, the complete variable domain is DGGITQSPKYLFRKEGQNVTLSCEQNLNHDAMYWYRQDPGQGLRLIYYSQIVNDFQKGDIAEGYSVSREKKESFPLTVTSAQKNPTAFYLCASSLGQMNTEAFFGQGTRLTVV.

This chain joins TRBV4-1 and TRBJ2-3, with 8 bases fitting TRBD1. The germline V gene has CDR1 MGHRA and CDR2 YSYEKL. The V segment lost 2 bases and the J segment 1 base; nucleotides outside the gene matches: 11. There are 18 residues in the CDR3. DNA for the CDR3: TGCGCCAGCAGCCAACCTCTAAAACACAGGGGGGGCACAGATACGCAGTATTTT. It yields the protein CASSQPLKHRGGTDTQYF.

V and J are TRBV5-8 and TRBJ2-1; unclear D gene. V shed 0 bases and J shed 5 bases, with 9 bases lying between them. The CDR3 is made up of 14 amino acids. Germline CDR1 reads SGHTS; CDR2 reads YDEGEE. CDR3 in amino acids: CASSLGQADNEQFF. CDR3 in DNA: TGTGCCAGCAGCTTGGGGCAGGCCGACAATGAGCAGTTCTTC.

This clone was seen once. V usage is TRBV7-9 and J usage is TRBJ2-7; 7 nucleotides agree with TRBD2. Germline CDR1 SEHNR, CDR2 FQNEAQ (reference sequence). The CDR3 sequence is 16 residues long. V gave up 1 base and J gave up 0 bases; unmatched junction bases: 6. The CDR3 DNA reads TGTGCCAGCAGCTTAGACGGCGGGGGTGTCTCCTACGAGCAGTACTTC. Translated, it gives CASSLDGGGVSYEQYF.

The rearrangement uses TRBV7-9 and TRBJ2-2; maybe TRBD1 (5 bases). This CDR3 has 13 residues. In germline, CDR1 is SEHNR, CDR2 FQNEAQ (reference sequence). Trimming cost V 3 bases and J 9 bases, with 11 bases left between them. The CDR3 here is CASSFLGARELFF. The DNA for the CDR3 is TGTGCCAGCAGCTTTCTAGGGGCGAGGGAGCTGTTTTTT.

This chain connects TRBV5-6 to TRBJ1-4; 8 bases align to TRBD1. This CDR3 contains 17 residues. The V and J ends lost 6 bases and 0 bases, in that order; junction bases with no gene match: 10. Germline V gives CDR1 SGHDT, CDR2 YYEEEE. The DNA of the CDR3 is TGTGCCAGCATTCCCGGGACAGGATTTACAACTAATGAAAAACTGTTTTTT. This gives the protein CASIPGTGFTTNEKLFF.

This chain joins TRBV30 and TRBJ1-5; D is perhaps TRBD1 (6 bases). Trimming shortened V by 5 bases and J by 2 bases, and 13 bases separated the two germline ends. The CDR3 is 14 amino acids. Germline V CDR1 and CDR2: GTSNPN, SVGIG (reference sequence). The CDR3 spells CAWGARGGNQPQHF. In DNA, the CDR3 is TGTGCCTGGGGTGCCAGGGGAGGCAATCAGCCCCAGCATTTT.